One and the same sample provided the 3 T cell receptor beta chains below, sequenced in a study of cytomegalovirus exposure and HLA in healthy donors. Both 60 Vbeta primers and 13 Jbeta primers went into the PCR. Profiling relied on immunoSEQ multiplex PCR, and the TCRdb table lists in-frame clones only, not all of them. Among under 200,000 clones listed, 68% were seen once. Sample: PBMCs. The receptors stem from a woman in her forties in good health and CMV-seropositive.

V is TRBV21-1 and J is TRBJ2-2; no check of the table's D call, TRBD2, against the DNA was made. TRBV21-1 is marked as a pseudogene. The CDR3 contains 15 residues. Here the CDR3 reads CASSKNYLNTGELFF. CDR3 nucleotide sequence: TGTGCCAGCAGCAAAAACTATCTCAACACCGGGGAGCTGTTTTTT.

The chain has TRBV2 and TRBJ2-7; a weak D match, TRBD2 (5 bases). The germline V gene encodes CDR1 SNHLY and CDR2 FYNNEI. CDR3 length equals 14 residues. Trimming shortened V by 7 bases and J by 1 base, and 14 bases separated the two germline ends. The CDR3 spells CASKGEGPSYEQYF. DNA of the CDR3: TGTGCCAGCAAGGGAGAAGGCCCTTCCTACGAGCAGTACTTC.

The rearrangement joins TRBV7-2 to TRBJ2-3; TRBD1 agrees at 7 bases. Germline V CDR1 and CDR2: SGHTA, FQGNSA. The CDR3 sequence is 13 residues long. The V gene end was trimmed by 2 bases and the J gene end by 6 bases; junction bases not matched to a gene: 2. The CDR3: CASSLLTGDTQYF. CDR3 DNA sequence: TGTGCCAGCAGCTTACTGACAGGGGATACGCAGTATTTT.